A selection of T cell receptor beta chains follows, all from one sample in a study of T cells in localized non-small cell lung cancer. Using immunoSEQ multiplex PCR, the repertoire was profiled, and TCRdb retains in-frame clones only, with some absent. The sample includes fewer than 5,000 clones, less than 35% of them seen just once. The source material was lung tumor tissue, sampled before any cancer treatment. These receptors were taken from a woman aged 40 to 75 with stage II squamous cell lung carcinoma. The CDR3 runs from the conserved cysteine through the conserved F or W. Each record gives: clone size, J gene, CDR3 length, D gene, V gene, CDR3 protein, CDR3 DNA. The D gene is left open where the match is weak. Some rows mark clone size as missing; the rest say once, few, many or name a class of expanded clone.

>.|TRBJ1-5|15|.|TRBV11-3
CASSLTRGGNQPQHF
TGTGCCAGCAGCCTCACCCGAGGGGGCAATCAGCCCCAGCATTTT
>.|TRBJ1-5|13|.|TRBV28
CASSTGFDQPQHF
TGTGCCAGCAGTACCGGGTTTGATCAGCCCCAGCATTTT
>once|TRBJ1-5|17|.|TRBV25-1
CASSPGFPLGSNQPQHF
TGTGCCAGCAGCCCAGGGTTCCCCCTGGGGAGCAATCAGCCCCAGCATTTT
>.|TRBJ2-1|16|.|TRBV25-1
CASSPLGAAGDNEQFF
TGTGCCAGCAGTCCCCTGGGAGCGGCAGGCGACAATGAGCAGTTCTTC
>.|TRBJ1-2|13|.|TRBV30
CAWGPGASYGYTF
TGTGCCTGGGGTCCGGGGGCGAGCTATGGCTACACCTTC
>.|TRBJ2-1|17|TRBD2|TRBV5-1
CASSLESRRELQPEQFF
TGCGCCAGCAGCTTGGAATCCCGGCGGGAGCTCCAACCTGAGCAGTTCTTC
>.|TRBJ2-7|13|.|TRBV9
CASSVAPAYEQYF
TGTGCCAGCAGCGTAGCCCCGGCCTACGAGCAGTACTTC
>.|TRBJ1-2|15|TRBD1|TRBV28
CASSSAERGLRGYTF
TGTGCCAGCAGTAGCGCCGAAAGGGGGCTCAGGGGCTACACCTTC
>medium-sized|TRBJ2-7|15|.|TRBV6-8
CASSYSSSRSYEQYF
TGTGCCAGCAGTTACTCGAGCAGCCGCTCCTACGAGCAGTACTTC
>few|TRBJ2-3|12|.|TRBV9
CASSVAGDTQYF
TGTGCCAGCAGCGTAGCGGGAGATACGCAGTATTTT
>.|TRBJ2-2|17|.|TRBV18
CASSPIGPRAGTGELFF
TGTGCCAGCTCACCTATCGGACCTCGAGCGGGCACCGGGGAGCTGTTTTTT
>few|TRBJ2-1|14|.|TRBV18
CASSPLDTLGEQFF
TGTGCCAGCTCACCGCTCGACACCTTAGGTGAGCAGTTCTTC
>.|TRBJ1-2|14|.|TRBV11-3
CASSLGAVNYGYTF
TGTGCCAGCAGCTTGGGGGCTGTTAACTATGGCTACACCTTC
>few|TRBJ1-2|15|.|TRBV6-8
CASSYNPWSGYGYTF
TGTGCCAGCAGTTACAATCCGTGGTCGGGCTATGGCTACACCTTC
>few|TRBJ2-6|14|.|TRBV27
CASSSLSGANVLTF
TGTGCCAGCAGTTCACTCTCTGGGGCCAACGTCCTGACTTTC